Listed below are T cell receptor beta chains from one sample, sequenced in a study of Ad26.COV2.S vaccination and SARS-CoV-2 variants. Produced via immunoSEQ multiplex PCR; TCRdb's table is partial and in-frame only. This table holds 330,000 or so clones, roughly nine tenths found once. This specimen consisted of peripheral blood, obtained in a trial of Ad26.COV2.S vaccine versus placebo. Receptor source: a person aged 18-65 years who received the Ad26.COV2.S COVID-19 vaccine or a placebo. The CDR3 runs from the conserved cysteine through the conserved F or W. The D gene is left open where the match is weak. For some rows the clone size is stated as once, few or many, or as a class when expanded; others skip it.

abundance: -; d_gene: -; v_gene: TRBV11-2; j_gene: TRBJ2-1; len: 15; CDR3nt: TGTGCCAGCAGCTTAGATATTGGCCCATACAATGAGCAGTTCTTC; CDR3aa: CASSLDIGPYNEQFF
abundance: -; d_gene: TRBD2; v_gene: TRBV6-2/TRBV6-3; j_gene: TRBJ2-3; len: 17; CDR3nt: TGTGCCAGCAGTTTCCCCTCGACTAGCCCGGGGGCAGATACGCAGTATTTT; CDR3aa: CASSFPSTSPGADTQYF
abundance: -; d_gene: TRBD1; v_gene: TRBV7-8; j_gene: TRBJ1-5; len: 17; CDR3nt: TGTGCCAGCAGCCCACTCGACAGGGGAGTCTCGGGCCAGCCCCAGCATTTT; CDR3aa: CASSPLDRGVSGQPQHF
abundance: -; d_gene: TRBD2; v_gene: TRBV20-1; j_gene: TRBJ2-1; len: 14; CDR3nt: TGCAGTGCTAGTAACCCAGCGGGGTACAATGAGCAGTTCTTC; CDR3aa: CSASNPAGYNEQFF
abundance: -; d_gene: TRBD1; v_gene: TRBV5-4; j_gene: TRBJ2-6; len: 17; CDR3nt: TGTGCCAGCAGCTTGGAACAGGGGGTCTCTGGGGCCAACGTCCTGACTTTC; CDR3aa: CASSLEQGVSGANVLTF
abundance: -; d_gene: TRBD2; v_gene: TRBV19; j_gene: TRBJ2-1; len: 18; CDR3nt: TGTGCCAGTAGCTCTTCTCCCCCCGAGCGGGGGGTCTACAATGAGCAGTTCTTC; CDR3aa: CASSSSPPERGVYNEQFF
abundance: -; d_gene: -; v_gene: TRBV30; j_gene: TRBJ1-2; len: 14; CDR3nt: TGTGCCTGGTCAGGACACCCTCTTAGCTATGGCTACACCTTC; CDR3aa: CAWSGHPLSYGYTF
abundance: -; d_gene: -; v_gene: TRBV19; j_gene: TRBJ1-1; len: 15; CDR3nt: TGTGCCAGTAGTCCCGAAAGGGGGATGAACACTGAAGCTTTCTTT; CDR3aa: CASSPERGMNTEAFF
abundance: -; d_gene: TRBD1; v_gene: TRBV19; j_gene: TRBJ1-1; len: 13; CDR3nt: TGTGCCAGTAGTATTGACAGGGTGAGTGAAGCTTTCTTT; CDR3aa: CASSIDRVSEAFF
abundance: -; d_gene: TRBD2; v_gene: TRBV7-9; j_gene: TRBJ2-2; len: 17; CDR3nt: TGTGCCAGCAGCTTATGGATCGGGGGGGCTGACACCGGGGAGCTGTTTTTT; CDR3aa: CASSLWIGGADTGELFF
abundance: few; d_gene: TRBD1; v_gene: TRBV27; j_gene: TRBJ1-5; len: 15; CDR3nt: TGTGCCAGCAGGAAAGGACAGGCGGCTCTTCAGCCCCAGCATTTT; CDR3aa: CASRKGQAALQPQHF
abundance: -; d_gene: TRBD1; v_gene: TRBV5-5; j_gene: TRBJ1-2; len: 14; CDR3nt: TGTGCCAGCAGCTTCGGTGGGACAGGGAATGGCTACACCTTC; CDR3aa: CASSFGGTGNGYTF
abundance: -; d_gene: TRBD1; v_gene: TRBV30; j_gene: TRBJ1-6; len: 14; CDR3nt: TGTGCCTGGGGGACTGAGACAGGGTTTTCACCCCTCCACTTT; CDR3aa: CAWGTETGFSPLHF
abundance: -; d_gene: -; v_gene: TRBV9; j_gene: TRBJ1-1; len: 13; CDR3nt: TGTGCCAGCAGGGCCGGGACGAACACTGAAGCTTTCTTT; CDR3aa: CASRAGTNTEAFF
abundance: -; d_gene: -; v_gene: TRBV30; j_gene: TRBJ2-3; len: 13; CDR3nt: TGTGCCGAGGGGGGATGGGGGACAGATACGCAGTATTTT; CDR3aa: CAEGGWGTDTQYF
abundance: -; d_gene: -; v_gene: TRBV2; j_gene: TRBJ1-4; len: 15; CDR3nt: TGTGCCAGCAGTGAAACGTATACGGTCTCTGCAGAACTGTTTTTT; CDR3aa: CASSETYTVSAELFF
abundance: -; d_gene: -; v_gene: TRBV6-2/TRBV6-3; j_gene: TRBJ1-1; len: 13; CDR3nt: TGTGCCAGCAGTTCGACTTCGAACACTGAAGCTTTCTTT; CDR3aa: CASSSTSNTEAFF
abundance: few; d_gene: TRBD1; v_gene: TRBV6-5; j_gene: TRBJ1-5; len: 12; CDR3nt: TGTGCCAGCAGACAGGGGGATCAGCCCCAGCATTTT; CDR3aa: CASRQGDQPQHF
abundance: -; d_gene: -; v_gene: TRBV11-2; j_gene: TRBJ1-2; len: 13; CDR3nt: TGTGCCAGCAGCTTAGATCAGGTCTATGGCTACACCTTC; CDR3aa: CASSLDQVYGYTF
abundance: -; d_gene: -; v_gene: TRBV3-1/TRBV3-2; j_gene: TRBJ1-6; len: 15; CDR3nt: TGTGCCAGCAGCCAAGGGTACTCCTATAATTCACCCCTCCACTTT; CDR3aa: CASSQGYSYNSPLHF
abundance: -; d_gene: -; v_gene: TRBV5-6; j_gene: TRBJ2-2; len: 16; CDR3nt: TGTGCCAGCAGCTTGGGACCCCCAATGCTTACCGGGGAGCTGTTTTTT; CDR3aa: CASSLGPPMLTGELFF
abundance: -; d_gene: -; v_gene: TRBV27; j_gene: TRBJ1-4; len: 14; CDR3nt: TGTGCCAGCAGTTTAATGGCGGCCCGGGAAAAACTGTTTTTT; CDR3aa: CASSLMAAREKLFF
abundance: -; d_gene: TRBD2; v_gene: TRBV4-1; j_gene: TRBJ2-7; len: 16; CDR3nt: TGCGCCAGCAGCCAAGGAGCGGGGGGGCGGTCCTACGAGCAGTACTTC; CDR3aa: CASSQGAGGRSYEQYF
abundance: once; d_gene: -; v_gene: TRBV9; j_gene: TRBJ1-3; len: 14; CDR3nt: TGTGCCAGCAGCGAGCCCAGCTCTGGAAACACCATATATTTT; CDR3aa: CASSEPSSGNTIYF
abundance: -; d_gene: -; v_gene: TRBV5-6; j_gene: TRBJ1-5; len: 13; CDR3nt: TGTGCCAGCAGCTTTGGGGAGTTGCAGCCCCAGCATTTT; CDR3aa: CASSFGELQPQHF